A selection of T cell receptor beta chains follows, all from one sample in a study of vaccination and CD4 T cells after COVID-19. No antigen has been identified for these receptors. From the PCR reads, TCRdb called clonotypes with MiXCR, one entry per CDR3 protein. The sample holds about 7,600 distinct CDR3 sequences, roughly 50% seen once. The sequenced material came from CD4+ T cells from blood, cultured in vitro. The receptors here all came from a human donor in good health. Each CDR3 is given with its conserved first and last residue. The order of the fields is D gene, V gene, J gene, clone size, CDR3 protein, CDR3 DNA. A D gene is named only where the DNA matches it firmly. Clone size is given for some rows only: seen once, a few or many times, or a class if the clone is expanded.

d_call: NA; v_call: TRBV5-1; j_call: TRBJ1-2; clone_size: NA; cdr3_aa: CASSSGEGYYGYTF; cdr3_nt: TGCGCCAGCAGCTCGGGGGAGGGATACTATGGCTACACCTTC
d_call: NA; v_call: TRBV10-3; j_call: TRBJ1-1; clone_size: once; cdr3_aa: CAISELGDTEAFF; cdr3_nt: TGTGCCATCAGTGAGTTGGGGGACACTGAAGCTTTCTTT
d_call: NA; v_call: TRBV15; j_call: TRBJ1-5; clone_size: few; cdr3_aa: CATSTDSNQPQHF; cdr3_nt: TGTGCCACCAGCACAGATAGCAATCAGCCCCAGCATTTT
d_call: NA; v_call: TRBV7-2; j_call: TRBJ2-7; clone_size: NA; cdr3_aa: CATSRHGEQSYEQYF; cdr3_nt: TGTGCCACCTCCCGTCACGGGGAACAGTCCTACGAGCAGTACTTC
d_call: NA; v_call: TRBV12-3/TRBV12-4; j_call: TRBJ1-6; clone_size: few; cdr3_aa: CASSLGYSALHF; cdr3_nt: TGTGCCAGCAGTTTAGGGTACTCGGCCCTCCACTTT
d_call: NA; v_call: TRBV5-5; j_call: TRBJ1-2; clone_size: few; cdr3_aa: CASSLTAAYGYTF; cdr3_nt: TGTGCCAGCAGCTTGACAGCCGCCTATGGCTACACCTTC
d_call: NA; v_call: TRBV6-1; j_call: TRBJ1-5; clone_size: few; cdr3_aa: CASSEVGGGGVSNQPQHF; cdr3_nt: TGTGCCAGCAGTGAAGTTGGAGGGGGTGGGGTTAGCAATCAGCCCCAGCATTTT
d_call: TRBD2; v_call: TRBV10-1; j_call: TRBJ2-7; clone_size: NA; cdr3_aa: CASSESGVVQYF; cdr3_nt: TGCGCCAGCAGTGAAAGCGGGGTGGTGCAGTACTTC
d_call: NA; v_call: TRBV28; j_call: TRBJ2-5; clone_size: NA; cdr3_aa: CASSRLTLDATQYF; cdr3_nt: TGTGCCAGCAGTCGACTAACCTTAGATGCGACCCAGTACTTC
d_call: NA; v_call: TRBV6-1; j_call: TRBJ2-6; clone_size: once; cdr3_aa: CASSRVGPSGANVLTF; cdr3_nt: TGTGCCAGCAGTAGGGTCGGCCCCTCTGGGGCCAACGTCCTGACTTTC
d_call: TRBD1; v_call: TRBV15; j_call: TRBJ1-1; clone_size: NA; cdr3_aa: CATSRERAGGRFTEAFF; cdr3_nt: TGTGCCACCAGCAGAGAAAGGGCAGGGGGCCGTTTCACTGAAGCTTTCTTT
d_call: NA; v_call: TRBV6-5; j_call: TRBJ2-1; clone_size: few; cdr3_aa: CASSYAKGPVAVYNEQFF; cdr3_nt: TGTGCCAGCAGTTATGCGAAGGGACCGGTAGCGGTGTACAATGAGCAGTTCTTC
d_call: NA; v_call: TRBV6-1; j_call: TRBJ2-7; clone_size: NA; cdr3_aa: CASSETGLHYEQYF; cdr3_nt: TGTGCCAGCAGTGAAACAGGGTTGCACTACGAGCAGTACTTC